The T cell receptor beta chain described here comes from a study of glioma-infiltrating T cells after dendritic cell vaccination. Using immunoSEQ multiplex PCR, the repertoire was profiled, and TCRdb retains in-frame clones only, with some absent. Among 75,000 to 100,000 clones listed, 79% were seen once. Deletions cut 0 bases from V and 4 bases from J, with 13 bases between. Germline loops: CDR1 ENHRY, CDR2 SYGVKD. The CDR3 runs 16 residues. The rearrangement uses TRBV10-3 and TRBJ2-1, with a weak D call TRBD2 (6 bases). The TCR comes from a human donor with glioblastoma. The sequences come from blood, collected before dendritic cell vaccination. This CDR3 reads CAISESRRLGYNEQFF. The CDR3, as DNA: TGTGCCATCAGTGAGTCCCGGAGACTAGGGTACAATGAGCAGTTCTTC.